A selection of T cell receptor beta chains follows, all from one sample in a study of shared T cell receptors in the human thymus. Produced via immunoSEQ multiplex PCR; TCRdb's table is partial and in-frame only. The table records hundreds of thousands of clones, around 87% of them present only once. The sample was also reused in another study, on human thymus T cells.

Sequencing was done on a sample of thymocytes. The receptors come from a boy younger than two with a congenital heart defect. The CDR3 runs from the conserved cysteine through the conserved F or W. D genes are given only for firm matches. Some rows have no size entry. The others give once, few or many, or a class for an expanded clone.

J	D	V	size	CDR3	DNA
TRBJ2-7	NA	TRBV5-1	NA	CASSWWHNGVYEQYF	TGCGCCAGCAGCTGGTGGCATAACGGGGTCTACGAGCAGTACTTC
TRBJ2-7	TRBD2	TRBV7-2	NA	CASSIDRVSGRAPYEQYF	TGTGCCAGCAGCATCGACAGGGTTAGCGGGAGGGCCCCCTACGAGCAGTACTTC
TRBJ2-7	NA	TRBV5-5	NA	CASSLGQEPYEQYF	TGTGCCAGCAGCTTGGGGCAGGAACCATACGAGCAGTACTTC
TRBJ2-7	NA	TRBV7-9	NA	CASTLDWSSYEQYF	TGTGCCAGCACCCTTGACTGGAGCTCCTACGAGCAGTACTTC
TRBJ2-3	TRBD2	TRBV6-4	NA	CASSDSTSGGADTQYF	TGTGCCAGCAGTGACTCAACTAGCGGGGGGGCCGATACGCAGTATTTT
TRBJ2-2	NA	TRBV13	once	CASSFYSYSAGELFF	TGTGCCAGCAGCTTCTACAGTTATTCGGCCGGGGAGCTGTTTTTT
TRBJ2-7	NA	TRBV19	NA	CASSQQGLFSYEQYF	TGTGCCAGTAGTCAACAGGGATTATTCTCCTACGAGCAGTACTTC
TRBJ1-4	NA	TRBV5-4	few	CASSLGAGMGHEKLFF	TGTGCCAGCAGCTTGGGAGCGGGAATGGGGCATGAAAAACTGTTTTTT
TRBJ2-7	TRBD1	TRBV7-2	NA	CASSPRTGLSYEQYF	TGTGCCAGCAGCCCCCGGACAGGCCTCTCCTACGAGCAGTACTTC
TRBJ1-5	NA	TRBV28	once	CASNLPGFQPQHF	TGTGCCAGTAACTTACCAGGATTTCAGCCCCAGCATTTT
TRBJ1-4	NA	TRBV4-1	NA	CASSQEAGSWGVEANEKLFF	TGCGCCAGCAGCCAAGAAGCGGGGTCGTGGGGGGTTGAGGCTAATGAAAAACTGTTTTTT
TRBJ2-6	NA	TRBV4-1	NA	CASRLSLRRVGANVLTF	TGCGCCAGCAGACTTTCTCTTAGGAGGGTTGGGGCCAACGTCCTGACTTTC
TRBJ1-1	NA	TRBV25-1	NA	CASTGGMNTEAFF	TGTGCCAGCACGGGGGGAATGAACACTGAAGCTTTCTTT
TRBJ1-1	TRBD1	TRBV28	NA	CASSRTGQGNTEAFF	TGTGCCAGCAGTAGAACCGGACAGGGGAACACTGAAGCTTTCTTT
TRBJ2-4	NA	TRBV7-9	NA	CASSSRRPGAKNIQYF	TGTGCCAGCAGCTCGAGAAGACCGGGAGCCAAAAACATTCAGTACTTC
TRBJ2-5	TRBD1	TRBV5-1	NA	CASSIAGGETQYF	TGCGCCAGCAGCATCGCAGGGGGAGAGACCCAGTACTTC
TRBJ1-2	TRBD1	TRBV28	NA	CASNQDGTDTIYGYTF	TGTGCCAGCAACCAGGATGGGACAGACACCATCTATGGCTACACCTTC
TRBJ1-1	NA	TRBV7-2	NA	CASSLVSNRKAFF	TGTGCCAGCAGCTTAGTATCGAACAGGAAAGCTTTCTTT
TRBJ1-2	TRBD1	TRBV4-3	NA	CASRLLMDRGAKYGYTF	TGCGCCAGCAGGCTTCTCATGGACAGGGGAGCTAAGTATGGCTACACCTTC
TRBJ1-1	NA	TRBV5-4	NA	CASSFGAETGRDTEAFF	TGTGCCAGCAGCTTTGGTGCCGAAACAGGGAGAGACACTGAAGCTTTCTTT
TRBJ1-5	NA	TRBV19	NA	CASSIGNSTGDSNQPQHF	TGTGCCAGTAGTATAGGAAACTCGACAGGAGATAGCAATCAGCCCCAGCATTTT
TRBJ2-7	NA	TRBV9	NA	CASSEGSGLIYEQYF	TGTGCCAGCAGCGAAGGGTCAGGGTTGATCTACGAGCAGTACTTC
TRBJ1-5	TRBD1	TRBV28	NA	CASSPETGNNSQPQHF	TGTGCCAGCAGTCCGGAGACAGGGAATAATAGTCAGCCCCAGCATTTT
TRBJ2-3	TRBD2	TRBV30	few	CAWSSGKRGGADTQYF	TGTGCCTGGAGTTCAGGGAAGCGGGGGGGCGCAGATACGCAGTATTTT
TRBJ2-1	TRBD2	TRBV19	NA	CASSTSGGSYNEQFF	TGTGCCAGTAGCACTAGCGGGGGAAGTTACAATGAGCAGTTCTTC
TRBJ2-1	NA	TRBV9	NA	CASSGEGEQFF	TGTGCCAGCAGCGGCGAGGGTGAGCAGTTCTTC
TRBJ1-2	NA	TRBV4-1	NA	CASSHRWATAPNYGYTF	TGCGCCAGCAGCCATCGTTGGGCCACAGCCCCTAACTATGGCTACACCTTC
TRBJ2-1	NA	TRBV12-2	once	CASRFSGTGLPNEQFF	TGTGCAAGTCGCTTCTCCGGGACAGGGTTGCCCAATGAGCAGTTCTTC
TRBJ2-7	NA	TRBV27	NA	CASSSSGTPTPYEQYF	TGTGCCAGCAGTTCATCCGGGACTCCAACTCCCTACGAGCAGTACTTC
TRBJ2-7	NA	TRBV6-5	NA	CASSFAGPPPSYEQYF	TGTGCCAGCAGTTTCGCGGGACCTCCACCTTCCTACGAGCAGTACTTC
TRBJ2-1	NA	TRBV9	NA	CASSVVPRREQFF	TGTGCCAGCAGCGTAGTCCCCCGTCGGGAGCAGTTCTTC
TRBJ2-1	TRBD2	TRBV28	NA	CASSFPSGGPHNEQFF	TGTGCCAGCAGTTTTCCTAGCGGGGGGCCACACAATGAGCAGTTCTTC
TRBJ2-1	TRBD2	TRBV6-5	NA	CATRGLAVFNEQFF	TGTGCCACTCGGGGACTAGCGGTTTTTAATGAGCAGTTCTTC
TRBJ2-3	TRBD2	TRBV13	NA	CASSFVVAGVRRTDTQYF	TGTGCCAGCAGCTTCGTAGTAGCGGGAGTCCGTCGCACAGATACGCAGTATTTT
TRBJ2-1	NA	TRBV4-3	NA	CASSQDTTLNEQFF	TGCGCCAGCAGCCAAGATACTACCCTCAATGAGCAGTTCTTC
TRBJ2-1	NA	TRBV5-4	NA	CASSGRKNEQFF	TGTGCCAGCAGTGGGCGTAAGAATGAGCAGTTCTTC
TRBJ2-7	TRBD2	TRBV15	NA	CATTITGTSGRSYEQYF	TGTGCCACCACGATCACCGGGACTAGCGGGAGATCCTACGAGCAGTACTTC
TRBJ2-1	NA	TRBV4-3	NA	CASSQGDSGQDNEQFF	TGCGCCAGCAGCCAAGGCGACAGCGGGCAAGACAATGAGCAGTTCTTC
TRBJ2-7	NA	TRBV4-1	NA	CASSQEGGASSYEQYF	TGCGCCAGCAGCCAAGAGGGGGGTGCGAGCTCCTACGAGCAGTACTTC
TRBJ1-1	TRBD1	TRBV5-4	NA	CASSQPTGGNTEAFF	TGTGCCAGCAGCCAACCGACAGGGGGGAACACTGAAGCTTTCTTT
TRBJ2-6	TRBD1	TRBV28	NA	CASSLVGTGGFPGANVLTF	TGTGCCAGCAGTTTAGTAGGGACAGGGGGATTCCCTGGGGCCAACGTCCTGACTTTC
TRBJ2-1	TRBD2	TRBV28	NA	CASRPRGREVDNEQFF	TGTGCCAGCAGACCCCGGGGGCGGGAGGTTGACAATGAGCAGTTCTTC
TRBJ2-7	TRBD1	TRBV18	NA	CASSPPGPGQRSYEQYF	TGTGCCAGCTCACCACCGGGTCCGGGACAGAGAAGCTACGAGCAGTACTTC
TRBJ2-1	NA	TRBV10-3	NA	CAISNPGLIKHNEQFF	TGTGCCATCAGTAATCCGGGACTTATAAAACACAATGAGCAGTTCTTC
TRBJ2-1	TRBD2	TRBV27	NA	CASSLKVSKRESNEQFF	TGTGCCAGCAGTTTAAAGGTTTCCAAGCGGGAGAGCAATGAGCAGTTCTTC
TRBJ2-5	TRBD1	TRBV28	NA	CASSKRDRGKETQYF	TGTGCCAGCAGCAAGAGGGACAGGGGAAAAGAGACCCAGTACTTC
TRBJ1-3	NA	TRBV7-8	few	CASSLARNFSGNTIYF	TGTGCCAGCAGCTTAGCGCGGAACTTCTCTGGAAACACCATATATTTT
TRBJ2-7	TRBD2	TRBV27	NA	CASSSLSGVGGPEQYF	TGTGCCAGCAGTTCTCTCTCGGGGGTGGGAGGGCCCGAGCAGTACTTC
TRBJ1-6	NA	TRBV28	NA	CASSLVPQRHNSPLHF	TGTGCCAGCAGTTTAGTTCCCCAGCGGCATAATTCACCCCTCCACTTT
TRBJ1-2	NA	TRBV19	few	CASGRVFGYTF	TGTGCCAGTGGGAGGGTTTTTGGCTACACCTTC
TRBJ1-1	NA	TRBV19	NA	CASSFVGEGSVGEAFF	TGTGCCAGTAGCTTCGTGGGGGAGGGTTCGGTTGGTGAAGCTTTCTTT
TRBJ2-7	NA	TRBV18	NA	CASSPPGDTGTYEQYF	TGTGCCAGCTCACCACCTGGGGACACCGGTACCTACGAGCAGTACTTC
TRBJ2-7	TRBD1	TRBV29-1	NA	CSVYRGPTYEQYF	TGCAGCGTGTACAGGGGCCCGACCTACGAGCAGTACTTC
TRBJ2-3	TRBD2	TRBV25-1	NA	CASSLAGGVNTQYF	TGTGCCAGCAGTCTGGCGGGGGGGGTTAATACGCAGTATTTT
TRBJ1-5	NA	TRBV2	NA	CASSEARPRVNRSNQPQHF	TGTGCCAGCAGTGAAGCGCGGCCCAGAGTCAACAGGAGCAATCAGCCCCAGCATTTT
TRBJ1-5	TRBD1	TRBV27	NA	CASSSGQGTRSNQPQHF	TGTGCCAGCAGTTCGGGACAGGGGACAAGAAGCAATCAGCCCCAGCATTTT
TRBJ2-7	NA	TRBV5-8	NA	CASSLEQSYEQYF	TGTGCCAGCAGCTTGGAACAGTCCTACGAGCAGTACTTC